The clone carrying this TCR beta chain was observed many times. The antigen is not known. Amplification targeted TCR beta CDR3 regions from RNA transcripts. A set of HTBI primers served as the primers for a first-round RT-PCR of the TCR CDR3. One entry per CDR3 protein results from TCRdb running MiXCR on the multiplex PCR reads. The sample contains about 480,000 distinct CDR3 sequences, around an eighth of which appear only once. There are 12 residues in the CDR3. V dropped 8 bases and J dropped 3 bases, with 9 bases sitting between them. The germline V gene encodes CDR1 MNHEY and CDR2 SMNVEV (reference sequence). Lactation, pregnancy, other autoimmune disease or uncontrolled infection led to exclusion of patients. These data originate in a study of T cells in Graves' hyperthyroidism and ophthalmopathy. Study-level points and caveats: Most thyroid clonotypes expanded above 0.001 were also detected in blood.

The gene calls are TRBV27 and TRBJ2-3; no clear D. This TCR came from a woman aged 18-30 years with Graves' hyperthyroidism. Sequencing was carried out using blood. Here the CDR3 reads CASGWGTDTQYF. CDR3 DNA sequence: TGTGCCAGCGGGTGGGGAACAGATACGCAGTATTTT.